This TCR beta chain was documented in a study of T cells after yellow fever vaccination. For the study at large: Fractions low in cell number were prepared with SMART-Seq v4 Ultra Low Input.

The study made its TCR cDNA through 5'RACE template switching. That step introduced a universal primer site along with UMIs. TCRdb fed the 5' RACE reads into MiXCR, producing one record per CDR3 protein. Of 500,000 to 650,000 distinct CDR3 sequences listed, more than 9% are singletons. Here the sequenced sample was PBMCs, taken on the day of the yellow fever booster vaccination. This TCR derives from a man aged 25 to 45 who received the YFV17D yellow fever vaccine.

CDR3 region: CSASLKGYEQYF. As DNA, the CDR3 is TGCAGTGCTAGTCTTAAGGGGTACGAGCAGTACTTC. This chain uses TRBV20-1 with TRBJ2-7; D perhaps matches TRBD1 (5 bases). V lost 3 bases and J 4 bases, leaving 10 bases between the germline ends. CDR1 DFQATT and CDR2 SNEGSKA come from the germline V gene (reference sequence). This CDR3 is 12 amino acids long.